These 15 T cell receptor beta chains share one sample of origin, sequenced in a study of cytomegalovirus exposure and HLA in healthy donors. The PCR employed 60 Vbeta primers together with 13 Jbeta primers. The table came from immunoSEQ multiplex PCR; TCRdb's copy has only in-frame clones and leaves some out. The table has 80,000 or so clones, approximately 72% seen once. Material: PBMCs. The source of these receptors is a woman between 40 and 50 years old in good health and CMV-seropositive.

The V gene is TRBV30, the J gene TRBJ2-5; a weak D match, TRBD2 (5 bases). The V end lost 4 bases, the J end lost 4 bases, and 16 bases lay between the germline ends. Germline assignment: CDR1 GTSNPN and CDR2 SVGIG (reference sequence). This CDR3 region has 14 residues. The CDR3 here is CAWTPGEELETQYF. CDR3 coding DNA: TGTGCCTGGACCCCCGGGGAAGAGCTAGAGACCCAGTACTTC.

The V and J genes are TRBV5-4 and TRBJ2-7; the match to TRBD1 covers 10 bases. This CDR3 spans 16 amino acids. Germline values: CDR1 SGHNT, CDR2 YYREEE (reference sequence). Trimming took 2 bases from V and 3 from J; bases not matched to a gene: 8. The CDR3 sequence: CASSLGTGANYYEQYF. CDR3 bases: TGTGCCAGCAGCTTAGGGACAGGGGCCAACTACTACGAGCAGTACTTC. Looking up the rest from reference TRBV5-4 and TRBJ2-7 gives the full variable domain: ETGVTQSPTHLIKTRGQQVTLRCSSQSGHNTVSWYQQALGQGPQFIFQYYREEENGRGNFPPRFSGLQFPNYSSELNVNALELDDSALYLCASSLGTGANYYEQYFGPGTRLTVT.

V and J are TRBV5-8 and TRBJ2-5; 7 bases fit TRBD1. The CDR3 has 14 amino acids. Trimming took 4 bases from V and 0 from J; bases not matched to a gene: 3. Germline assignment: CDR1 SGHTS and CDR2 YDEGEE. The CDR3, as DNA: TGTGCCAGCAGCCCCGGGACAGACCAAGAGACCCAGTACTTC. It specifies CASSPGTDQETQYF.

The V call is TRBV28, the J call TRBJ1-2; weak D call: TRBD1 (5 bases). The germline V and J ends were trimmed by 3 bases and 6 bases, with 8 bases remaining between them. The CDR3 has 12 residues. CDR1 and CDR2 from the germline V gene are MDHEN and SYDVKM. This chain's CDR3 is CASSFGGHGYTF. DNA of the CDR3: TGTGCCAGCAGTTTCGGGGGTCATGGCTACACCTTC.

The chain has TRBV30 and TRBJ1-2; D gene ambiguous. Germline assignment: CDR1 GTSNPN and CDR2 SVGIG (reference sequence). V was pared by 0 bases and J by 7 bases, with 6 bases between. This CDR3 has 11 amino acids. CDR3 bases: TGTGCCTGGAGTGTACGGGTTGGCTACACCTTC. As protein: CAWSVRVGYTF.

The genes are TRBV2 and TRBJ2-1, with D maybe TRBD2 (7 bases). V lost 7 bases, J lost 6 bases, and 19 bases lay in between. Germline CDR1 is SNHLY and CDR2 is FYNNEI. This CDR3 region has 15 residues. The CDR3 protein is CASTLLGGGRNEQFF. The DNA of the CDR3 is TGTGCCAGCACCCTTCTGGGGGGGGGCCGCAATGAGCAGTTCTTC.

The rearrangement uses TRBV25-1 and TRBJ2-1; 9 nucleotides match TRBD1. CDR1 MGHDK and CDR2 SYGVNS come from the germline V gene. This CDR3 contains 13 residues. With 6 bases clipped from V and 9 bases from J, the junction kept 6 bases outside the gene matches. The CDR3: CASSSTGGGEQFF. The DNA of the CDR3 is TGTGCCAGCAGCAGTACAGGGGGCGGTGAGCAGTTCTTC.

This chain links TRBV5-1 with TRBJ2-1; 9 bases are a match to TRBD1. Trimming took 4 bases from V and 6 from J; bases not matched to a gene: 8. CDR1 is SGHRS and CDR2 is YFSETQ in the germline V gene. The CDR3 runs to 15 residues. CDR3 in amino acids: CASSTGQGAANEQFF. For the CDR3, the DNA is TGCGCCAGCAGCACGGGACAGGGAGCCGCCAATGAGCAGTTCTTC.

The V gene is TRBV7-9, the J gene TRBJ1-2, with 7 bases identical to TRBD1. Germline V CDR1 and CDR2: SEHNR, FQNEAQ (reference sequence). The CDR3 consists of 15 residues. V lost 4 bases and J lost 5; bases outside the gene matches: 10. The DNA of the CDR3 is TGTGCCAGCAGCTCATCCGAAGGGGGCGCATATGGCTACACCTTC. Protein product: CASSSSEGGAYGYTF.

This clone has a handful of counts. Here the CDR3 reads CASSLEGGLYNEQFF. In nucleotides, the CDR3 is TGTGCCAGCAGCTTAGAGGGGGGGCTTTACAATGAGCAGTTCTTC. This rearrangement joins TRBV7-2 to TRBJ2-1; D is perhaps TRBD2 (7 bases). The CDR3 is made up of 15 amino acids. Trimming pared 1 base from V and 4 bases from J, leaving 11 bases between. Germline lookup yields CDR1 SGHTA and CDR2 FQGNSA.

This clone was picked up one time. The CDR3 region has the DNA TGTGCCAGCAGTCGGGGACAGGGCACAGATACGCAGTATTTT. Translating it yields CASSRGQGTDTQYF. This chain joins TRBV28 and TRBJ2-3; 8 bases agree with TRBD1. With V trimmed by 5 bases and J by 1 base, 2 bases remained unmatched. The CDR3 has 14 residues. Germline V gene sequence: CDR1 MDHEN, CDR2 SYDVKM.

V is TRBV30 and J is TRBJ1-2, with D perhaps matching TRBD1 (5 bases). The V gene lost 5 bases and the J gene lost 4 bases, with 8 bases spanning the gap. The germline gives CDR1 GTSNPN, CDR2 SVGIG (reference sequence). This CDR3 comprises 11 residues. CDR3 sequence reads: CAWDSLYGYTF. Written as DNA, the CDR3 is TGTGCCTGGGACAGTCTCTATGGCTACACCTTC. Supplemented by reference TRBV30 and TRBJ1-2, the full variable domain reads SQTIHQWPATLVQPVGSPLSLECTVEGTSNPNLYWYRQAAGRGLQLLFYSVGIGQISSEVPQNLSASRPQDRQFILSSKKLLLSDSGFYLCAWDSLYGYTFGSGTRLTVV.

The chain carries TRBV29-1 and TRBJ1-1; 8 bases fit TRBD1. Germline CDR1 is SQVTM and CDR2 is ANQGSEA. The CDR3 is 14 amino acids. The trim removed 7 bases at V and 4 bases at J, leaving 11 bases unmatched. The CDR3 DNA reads TGCAGCGCCGCCCGACAGGGGAGTAGCACTGAAGCTTTCTTT. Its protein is CSAARQGSSTEAFF.

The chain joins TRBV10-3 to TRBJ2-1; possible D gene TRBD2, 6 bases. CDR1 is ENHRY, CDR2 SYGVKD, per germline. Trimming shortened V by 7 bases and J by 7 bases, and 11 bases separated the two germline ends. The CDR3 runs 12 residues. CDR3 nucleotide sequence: TGTGCCATCAACGCGGGATGGAATGAGCAGTTCTTC. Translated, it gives CAINAGWNEQFF.

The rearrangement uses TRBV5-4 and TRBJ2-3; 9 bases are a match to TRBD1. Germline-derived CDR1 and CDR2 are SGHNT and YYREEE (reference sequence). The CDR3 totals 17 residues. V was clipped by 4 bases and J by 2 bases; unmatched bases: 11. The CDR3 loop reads CASSAGTGKLITDTQYF. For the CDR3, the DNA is TGTGCCAGCAGCGCGGGGACAGGGAAACTCATCACAGATACGCAGTATTTT. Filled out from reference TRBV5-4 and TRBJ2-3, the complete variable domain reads ETGVTQSPTHLIKTRGQQVTLRCSSQSGHNTVSWYQQALGQGPQFIFQYYREEENGRGNFPPRFSGLQFPNYSSELNVNALELDDSALYLCASSAGTGKLITDTQYFGPGTRLTVL.